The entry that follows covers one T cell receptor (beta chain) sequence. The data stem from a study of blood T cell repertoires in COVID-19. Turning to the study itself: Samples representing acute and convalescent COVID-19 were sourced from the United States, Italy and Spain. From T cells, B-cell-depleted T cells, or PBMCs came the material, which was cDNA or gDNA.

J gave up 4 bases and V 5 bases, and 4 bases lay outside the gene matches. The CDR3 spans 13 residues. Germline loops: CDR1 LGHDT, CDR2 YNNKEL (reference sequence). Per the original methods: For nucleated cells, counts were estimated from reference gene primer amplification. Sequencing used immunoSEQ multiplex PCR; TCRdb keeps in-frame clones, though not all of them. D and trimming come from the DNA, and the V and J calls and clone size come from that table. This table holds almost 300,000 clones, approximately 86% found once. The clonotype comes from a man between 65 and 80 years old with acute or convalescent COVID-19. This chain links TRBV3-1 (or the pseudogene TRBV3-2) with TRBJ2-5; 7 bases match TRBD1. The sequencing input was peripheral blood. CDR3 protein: CASSKGALETQYF. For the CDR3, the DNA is TGTGCCAGCAGCAAGGGGGCCTTAGAGACCCAGTACTTC.